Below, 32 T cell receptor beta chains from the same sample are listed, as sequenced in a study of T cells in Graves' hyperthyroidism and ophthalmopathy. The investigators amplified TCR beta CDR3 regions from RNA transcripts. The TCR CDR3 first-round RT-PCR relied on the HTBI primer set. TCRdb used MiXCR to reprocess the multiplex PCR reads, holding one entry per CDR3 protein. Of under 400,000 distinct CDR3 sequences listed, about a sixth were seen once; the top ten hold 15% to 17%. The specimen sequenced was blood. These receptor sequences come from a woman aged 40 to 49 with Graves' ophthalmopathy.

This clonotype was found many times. The CDR3 DNA reads TGTGCCAGCAGTCACGGACTCGGGGGAATTCAGACCCAGTACTTC. Amino acid sequence: CASSHGLGGIQTQYF. The chain carries TRBV27 and TRBJ2-5, with D perhaps TRBD2 (6 bases). V shed 5 bases and J shed 6 bases, with 19 bases lying between them. This CDR3 is built from 15 residues. The germline CDR1 and CDR2 sequences are MNHEY and SMNVEV (reference sequence).

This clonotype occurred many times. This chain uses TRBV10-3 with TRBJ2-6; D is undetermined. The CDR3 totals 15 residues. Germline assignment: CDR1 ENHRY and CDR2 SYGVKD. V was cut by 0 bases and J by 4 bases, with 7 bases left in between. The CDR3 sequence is CAISESNPGANVLTF. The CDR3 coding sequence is TGTGCCATCAGTGAGTCTAATCCAGGGGCCAACGTCCTGACTTTC.

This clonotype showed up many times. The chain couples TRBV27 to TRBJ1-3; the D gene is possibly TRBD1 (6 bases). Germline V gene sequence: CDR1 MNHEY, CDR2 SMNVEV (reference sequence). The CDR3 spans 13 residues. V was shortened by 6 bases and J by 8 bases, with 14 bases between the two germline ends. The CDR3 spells CASRGTGRDTIYF. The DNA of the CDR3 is TGTGCCAGCAGGGGCACAGGGCGAGACACCATATATTTT.

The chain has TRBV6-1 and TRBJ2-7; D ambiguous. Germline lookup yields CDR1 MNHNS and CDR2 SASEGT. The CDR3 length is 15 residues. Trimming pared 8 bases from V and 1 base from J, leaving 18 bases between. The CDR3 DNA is TGTGCCAGCCTCACAAACCGGGCCTCTTCCTACGAGCAGTACTTC. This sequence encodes CASLTNRASSYEQYF.

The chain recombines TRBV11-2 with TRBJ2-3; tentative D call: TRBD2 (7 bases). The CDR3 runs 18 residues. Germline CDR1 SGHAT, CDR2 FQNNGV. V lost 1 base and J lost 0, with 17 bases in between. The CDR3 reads CASSLVWEGHQSTDTQYF. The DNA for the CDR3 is TGTGCCAGCAGCTTAGTTTGGGAGGGACACCAAAGCACAGATACGCAGTATTTT.

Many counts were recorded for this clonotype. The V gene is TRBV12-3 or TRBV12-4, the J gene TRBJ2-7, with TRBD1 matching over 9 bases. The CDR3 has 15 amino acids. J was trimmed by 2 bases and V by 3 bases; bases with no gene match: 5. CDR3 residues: CASSFRGQGPYEQYF. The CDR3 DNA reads TGTGCCAGCAGTTTCAGGGGACAGGGCCCCTACGAGCAGTACTTC.

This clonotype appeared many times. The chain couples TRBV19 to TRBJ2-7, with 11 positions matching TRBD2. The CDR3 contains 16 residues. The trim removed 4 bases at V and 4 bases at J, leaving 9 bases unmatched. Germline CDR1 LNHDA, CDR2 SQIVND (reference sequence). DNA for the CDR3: TGTGCCAGTAGTACACTGACTAGCGGGATAATATACGAGCAGTACTTC. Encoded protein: CASSTLTSGIIYEQYF. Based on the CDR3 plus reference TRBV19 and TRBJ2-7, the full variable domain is DGGITQSPKYLFRKEGQNVTLSCEQNLNHDAMYWYRQDPGQGLRLIYYSQIVNDFQKGDIAEGYSVSREKKESFPLTVTSAQKNPTAFYLCASSTLTSGIIYEQYFGPGTRLTVT.

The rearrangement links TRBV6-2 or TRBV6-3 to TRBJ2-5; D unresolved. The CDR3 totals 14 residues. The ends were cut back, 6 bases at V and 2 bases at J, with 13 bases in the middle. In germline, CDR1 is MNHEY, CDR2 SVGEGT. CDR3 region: CASSLSPWQETQYF. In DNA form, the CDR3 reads TGTGCCAGCAGCCTTAGTCCGTGGCAAGAGACCCAGTACTTC.

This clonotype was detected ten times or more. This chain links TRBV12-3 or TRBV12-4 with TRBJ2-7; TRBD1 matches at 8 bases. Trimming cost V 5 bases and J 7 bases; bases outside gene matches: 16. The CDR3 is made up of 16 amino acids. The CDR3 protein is CASSPRTGFDWREQYF. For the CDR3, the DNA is TGTGCCAGCAGTCCCCGGACAGGGTTTGACTGGCGAGAGCAGTACTTC.

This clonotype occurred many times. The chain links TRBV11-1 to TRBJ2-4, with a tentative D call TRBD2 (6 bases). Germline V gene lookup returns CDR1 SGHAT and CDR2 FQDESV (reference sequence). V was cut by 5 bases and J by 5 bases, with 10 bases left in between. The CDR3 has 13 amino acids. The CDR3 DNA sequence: TGTGCCAGCAGCGGTTGGGGGGAAAACATTCAGTACTTC. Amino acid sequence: CASSGWGENIQYF.

Here the CDR3 reads CASSPLVSADSIFRGAEAFF. The CDR3 region has the DNA TGTGCCAGCAGCCCCCTCGTATCCGCGGACTCAATCTTTCGGGGGGCTGAAGCTTTCTTT. The rearrangement uses TRBV25-1 and TRBJ1-1; possibly TRBD1 for D (5 bases). V was clipped by 6 bases and J by 6 bases, with 35 bases between them. The length of the CDR3 is 20 residues. Germline V gene sequence: CDR1 MGHDK, CDR2 SYGVNS.

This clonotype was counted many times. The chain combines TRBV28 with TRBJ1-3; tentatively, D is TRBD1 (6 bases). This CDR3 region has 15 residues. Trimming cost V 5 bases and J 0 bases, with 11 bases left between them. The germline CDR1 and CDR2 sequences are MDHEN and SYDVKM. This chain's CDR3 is CASSRTGYSGNTIYF. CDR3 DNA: TGTGCCAGCAGTCGAACAGGGTACTCTGGAAACACCATATATTTT.

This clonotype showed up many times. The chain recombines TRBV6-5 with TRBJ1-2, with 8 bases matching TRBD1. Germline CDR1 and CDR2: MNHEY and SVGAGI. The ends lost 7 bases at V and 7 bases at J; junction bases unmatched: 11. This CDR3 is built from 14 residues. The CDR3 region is CASTYLNTGGGYTF. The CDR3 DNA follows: TGTGCCAGCACCTACCTGAACACAGGGGGTGGCTACACCTTC.

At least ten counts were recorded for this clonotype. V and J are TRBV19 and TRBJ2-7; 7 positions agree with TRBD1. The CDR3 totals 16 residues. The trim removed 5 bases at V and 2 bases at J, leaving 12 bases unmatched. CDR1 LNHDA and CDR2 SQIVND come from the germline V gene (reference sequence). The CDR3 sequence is CASSATGTASAYEQYF. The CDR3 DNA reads TGTGCCAGTAGTGCCACAGGGACAGCTTCCGCCTACGAGCAGTACTTC. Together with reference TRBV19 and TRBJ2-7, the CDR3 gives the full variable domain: DGGITQSPKYLFRKEGQNVTLSCEQNLNHDAMYWYRQDPGQGLRLIYYSQIVNDFQKGDIAEGYSVSREKKESFPLTVTSAQKNPTAFYLCASSATGTASAYEQYFGPGTRLTVT.

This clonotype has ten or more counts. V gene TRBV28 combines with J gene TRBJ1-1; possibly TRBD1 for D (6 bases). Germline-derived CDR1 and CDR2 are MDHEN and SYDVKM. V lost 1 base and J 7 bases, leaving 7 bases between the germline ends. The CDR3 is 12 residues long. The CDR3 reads CASSLFRGEAFF. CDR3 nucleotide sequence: TGTGCCAGCAGTTTATTCAGGGGTGAAGCTTTCTTT. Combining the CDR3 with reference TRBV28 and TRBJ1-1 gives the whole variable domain DVKVTQSSRYLVKRTGEKVFLECVQDMDHENMFWYRQDPGLGLRLIYFSYDVKMKEKGDIPEGYSVSREKKERFSLILESASTNQTSMYLCASSLFRGEAFFGQGTRLTVV.

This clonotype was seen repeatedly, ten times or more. CDR3 bases: TGCGCCAGCAGCGGATCAGGGGGCTACACTGAAGCTTTCTTT. It codes for CASSGSGGYTEAFF. The chain employs TRBV5-1 and TRBJ1-1; 8 nucleotides line up with TRBD1. From germline, CDR1 is SGHRS and CDR2 YFSETQ. The CDR3 spans 14 residues. The ends lost 4 bases at V and 3 bases at J; junction bases unmatched: 5. Full variable domain (missing parts from reference TRBV5-1 and TRBJ1-1): KAGVTQTPRYLIKTRGQQVTLSCSPISGHRSVSWYQQTPGQGLQFLFEYFSETQRNKGNFPGRFSGRQFSNSRSEMNVSTLELGDSALYLCASSGSGGYTEAFFGQGTRLTVV.

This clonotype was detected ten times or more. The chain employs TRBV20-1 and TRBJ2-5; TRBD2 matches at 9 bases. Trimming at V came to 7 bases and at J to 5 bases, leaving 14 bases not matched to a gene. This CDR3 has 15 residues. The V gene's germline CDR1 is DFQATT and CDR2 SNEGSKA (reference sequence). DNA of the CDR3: TGCAGTGTCGACCCCCTGCGGGGGGGTGGGGAGACCCAGTACTTC. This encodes CSVDPLRGGGETQYF.

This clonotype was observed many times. The CDR3 coding sequence is TGTGCCAGCAGCTCCCGACAGGGCGGTCAAGAGACCCAGTACTTC. Translating gives CASSSRQGGQETQYF. The chain couples TRBV11-3 to TRBJ2-5, with 7 bases fitting TRBD1. The junction had 7 bases not matched to a gene; V was cut back by 4 bases and J by 2 bases. The length of the CDR3 is 15 residues. Germline V lookup: CDR1 SGHNT, CDR2 YENEEA.

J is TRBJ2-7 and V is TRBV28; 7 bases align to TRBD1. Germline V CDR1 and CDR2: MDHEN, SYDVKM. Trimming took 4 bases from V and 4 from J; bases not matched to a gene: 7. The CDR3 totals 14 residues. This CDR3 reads CASSSLTGWYEQYF. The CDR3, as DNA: TGTGCCAGCAGTTCATTGACAGGGTGGTACGAGCAGTACTTC.

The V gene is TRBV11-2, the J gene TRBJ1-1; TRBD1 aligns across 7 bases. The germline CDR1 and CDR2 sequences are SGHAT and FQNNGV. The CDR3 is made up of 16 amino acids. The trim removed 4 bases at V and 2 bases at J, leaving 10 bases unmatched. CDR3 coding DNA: TGTGCCAGCAGCTCGCGGACAGGCACAGAAAACACTGAAGCTTTCTTT. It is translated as CASSSRTGTENTEAFF.

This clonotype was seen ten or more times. The CDR3 loop is CASSLTGTSYEQYF. The CDR3 region has the DNA TGTGCCAGCAGCTTGACAGGGACCTCCTACGAGCAGTACTTC. This rearrangement joins TRBV11-2 to TRBJ2-7; TRBD1 matches 7 bases. This CDR3 contains 14 residues. The trim removed 3 bases at V and 0 bases at J, leaving 2 bases unmatched. Germline V gene lookup returns CDR1 SGHAT and CDR2 FQNNGV.

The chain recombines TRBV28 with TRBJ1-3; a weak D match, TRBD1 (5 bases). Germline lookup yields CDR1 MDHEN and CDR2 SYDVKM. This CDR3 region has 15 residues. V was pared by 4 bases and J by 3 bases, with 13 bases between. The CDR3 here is CASSSTGRGGNTIYF. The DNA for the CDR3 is TGTGCCAGCAGTTCCACAGGAAGGGGTGGAAACACCATATATTTT.

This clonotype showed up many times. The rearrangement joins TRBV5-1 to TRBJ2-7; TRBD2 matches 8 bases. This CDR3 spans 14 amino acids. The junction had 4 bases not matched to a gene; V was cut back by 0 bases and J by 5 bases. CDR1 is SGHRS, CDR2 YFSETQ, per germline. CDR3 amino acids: CASSLAATSDEQYF. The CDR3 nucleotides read TGCGCCAGCAGCTTGGCCGCGACTAGCGACGAGCAGTACTTC.

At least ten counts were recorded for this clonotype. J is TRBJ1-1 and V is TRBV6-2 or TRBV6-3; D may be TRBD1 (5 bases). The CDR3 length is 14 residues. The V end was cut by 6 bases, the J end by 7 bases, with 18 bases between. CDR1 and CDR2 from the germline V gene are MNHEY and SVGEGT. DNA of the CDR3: TGTGCCAGCAGCCCGCCATACCCGGGGCATGAAGCTTTCTTT. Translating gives CASSPPYPGHEAFF.

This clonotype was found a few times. CDR3 sequence reads: CASSSPGGLCGYTF. For the CDR3, the DNA is TGTGCCAGCAGTTCCCCGGGGGGCCTCTGTGGCTACACCTTC. The J gene is TRBJ1-2, the V gene TRBV28; D may be TRBD1 (6 bases). The germline V and J ends were trimmed by 4 bases and 7 bases, with 16 bases remaining between them. The CDR3 extends over 14 amino acids. Germline lookup yields CDR1 MDHEN and CDR2 SYDVKM.

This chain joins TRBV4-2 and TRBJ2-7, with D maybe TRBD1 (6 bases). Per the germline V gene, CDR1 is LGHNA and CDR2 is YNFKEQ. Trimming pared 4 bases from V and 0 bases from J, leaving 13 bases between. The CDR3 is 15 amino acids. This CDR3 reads CASSRVRDNSYEQYF. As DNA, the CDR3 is TGTGCCAGCAGCCGTGTGAGGGACAACTCCTACGAGCAGTACTTC.

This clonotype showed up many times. The CDR3 is CASTGDLNTEAFF. The CDR3, as DNA: TGTGCCAGTACAGGGGACCTGAACACTGAAGCTTTCTTT. The chain employs TRBV2 and TRBJ1-1; 7 nucleotides line up with TRBD1. Looked up from germline, CDR1 is SNHLY and CDR2 is FYNNEI. V was pared by 9 bases and J by 0 bases, with 4 bases of the junction left unmatched. The CDR3 contains 13 residues.

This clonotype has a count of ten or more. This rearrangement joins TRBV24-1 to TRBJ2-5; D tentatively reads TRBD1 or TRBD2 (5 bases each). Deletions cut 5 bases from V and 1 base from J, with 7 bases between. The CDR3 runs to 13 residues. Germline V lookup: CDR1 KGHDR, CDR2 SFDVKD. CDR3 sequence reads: CATSAGTQETQYF. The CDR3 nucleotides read TGTGCCACCAGTGCCGGGACCCAAGAGACCCAGTACTTC.

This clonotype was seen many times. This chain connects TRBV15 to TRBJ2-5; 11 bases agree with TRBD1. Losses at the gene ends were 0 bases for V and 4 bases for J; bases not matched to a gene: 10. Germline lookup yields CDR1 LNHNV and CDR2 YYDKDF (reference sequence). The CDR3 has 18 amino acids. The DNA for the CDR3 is TGTGCCACCAGCAGAGATTATTTCGTCGGGACAGGGGGAGAGACCCAGTACTTC. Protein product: CATSRDYFVGTGGETQYF.

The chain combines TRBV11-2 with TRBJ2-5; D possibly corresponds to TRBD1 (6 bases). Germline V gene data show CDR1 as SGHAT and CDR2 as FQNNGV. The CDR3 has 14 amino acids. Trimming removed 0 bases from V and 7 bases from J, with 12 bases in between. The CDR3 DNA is TGTGCCAGCAGCTTAGACTCAGGGGAAGGGACCCAGTACTTC. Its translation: CASSLDSGEGTQYF.

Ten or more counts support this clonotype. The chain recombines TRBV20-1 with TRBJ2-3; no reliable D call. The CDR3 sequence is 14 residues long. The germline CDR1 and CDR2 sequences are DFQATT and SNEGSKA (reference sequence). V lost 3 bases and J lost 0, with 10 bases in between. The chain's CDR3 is CSARQTYSTDTQYF. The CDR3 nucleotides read TGCAGTGCTAGGCAGACCTACAGCACAGATACGCAGTATTTT.

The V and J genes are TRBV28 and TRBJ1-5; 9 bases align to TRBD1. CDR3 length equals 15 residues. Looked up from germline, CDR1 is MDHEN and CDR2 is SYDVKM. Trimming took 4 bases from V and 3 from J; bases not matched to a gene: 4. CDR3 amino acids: CASSSRDRANQPQHF. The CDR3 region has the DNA TGTGCCAGCAGTTCCCGGGACAGGGCCAATCAGCCCCAGCATTTT.